A selection of T cell receptor beta chains follows, all from one sample in a study of blood T cell repertoires in COVID-19. The assay was immunoSEQ multiplex PCR, and TCRdb's table has in-frame clones only and misses some. Among approximately 62,000 clones listed, 90% were seen once. Material for sequencing was peripheral blood. These receptors all come from a man aged 55 to 69 with acute or convalescent COVID-19. The CDR3 runs from the conserved cysteine through the conserved F or W. D genes are given only for firm matches. For some rows the clone size is stated as once, few or many, or as a class when expanded; others skip it.

CDR3 protein	CDR3 DNA	J gene	V gene	clone size	D gene	CDR3 length
CAGGGPSSYNEQFF	TGTGCCGGGGGCGGGCCGAGCTCCTACAATGAGCAGTTCTTC	TRBJ2-1	TRBV7-8	.	.	14
CASSRGPGSYEQYF	TGTGCCAGCAGCCGAGGGCCGGGCTCCTACGAGCAGTACTTC	TRBJ2-7	TRBV7-3	.	.	14
CASSQMTGVGYGYTF	TGTGCCAGCAGTCAAATGACAGGGGTTGGGTATGGCTACACCTTC	TRBJ1-2	TRBV5-6	.	TRBD1	15
CASSLGGGQSYGYTF	TGTGCCAGCAGCTTAGGCGGCGGACAAAGCTATGGCTACACCTTC	TRBJ1-2	TRBV7-2	.	.	15
CASQRGQNEKLFF	TGTGCCAGCCAGAGGGGGCAGAATGAAAAACTGTTTTTT	TRBJ1-4	TRBV7-9	.	TRBD1	13
CASSVAGSHEQYF	TGTGCCAGCAGCGTAGCCGGGAGCCACGAGCAGTACTTC	TRBJ2-7	TRBV9	.	.	13
CASSLVFGTGLGELFF	TGTGCCAGCAGCTTAGTGTTTGGGACAGGGCTTGGGGAGCTGTTTTTT	TRBJ2-2	TRBV7-9	.	TRBD1	16
CASSLGGGRTGELFF	TGTGCCAGCAGCTTGGGCGGGGGGCGCACCGGGGAGCTGTTTTTT	TRBJ2-2	TRBV5-6	.	TRBD2	15
CASSSSGHSSYNEQFF	TGTGCCAGCAGCTCCTCCGGACATAGCTCCTACAATGAGCAGTTCTTC	TRBJ2-1	TRBV9	once	.	16
CASSQGLAGIQETQYF	TGTGCCAGCAGTCAAGGACTAGCGGGGATCCAAGAGACCCAGTACTTC	TRBJ2-5	TRBV6-1	.	TRBD2	16
CASSLIGGNYGYTF	TGTGCCAGCAGCTTAATAGGGGGTAACTATGGCTACACCTTC	TRBJ1-2	TRBV7-9	.	.	14
CASSLDREYGYTF	TGTGCCAGCAGCTTGGACAGGGAGTATGGCTACACCTTC	TRBJ1-2	TRBV11-2	.	TRBD1	13
CASSDDRGNLGTEAFF	TGCGCCAGCAGTGACGACAGGGGGAATCTGGGGACTGAAGCTTTCTTT	TRBJ1-1	TRBV10-1	.	TRBD1	16
CASSFSGSSYNEQFF	TGTGCCAGCAGCTTTAGCGGGAGCTCCTACAATGAGCAGTTCTTC	TRBJ2-1	TRBV11-3	.	TRBD2	15
CATSRDRTAYSNQPQHF	TGTGCCACCAGCAGAGATAGAACAGCCTATAGCAATCAGCCCCAGCATTTT	TRBJ1-5	TRBV15	.	.	17
CAISDGTGVHEQFF	TGTGCCATCAGTGACGGGACAGGGGTCCATGAGCAGTTCTTC	TRBJ2-1	TRBV10-3	.	TRBD1	14
CASSYGLAGVYEQYF	TGCGCCAGCAGCTACGGACTAGCGGGAGTCTACGAGCAGTACTTC	TRBJ2-7	TRBV5-1	.	TRBD2	15
CASSLVIAYEQYF	TGTGCTAGCAGCTTAGTGATAGCCTACGAGCAGTACTTC	TRBJ2-7	TRBV7-7	.	.	13
CSVVLTSGRTDTQYF	TGCAGCGTGGTACTGACTAGCGGGAGGACAGATACGCAGTATTTT	TRBJ2-3	TRBV29-1	.	TRBD2	15
CASSISGTSGMQVGELFF	TGTGCCAGTTCCATATCCGGGACTAGCGGGATGCAGGTCGGGGAGCTGTTTTTT	TRBJ2-2	TRBV27	.	TRBD2	18
CASSSWGGANEKLFF	TGTGCCAGCAGTTCTTGGGGAGGGGCTAATGAAAAACTGTTTTTT	TRBJ1-4	TRBV28	few	.	15
CASTGSGLNEQFF	TGTGCCAGCACGGGTAGCGGCTTGAATGAGCAGTTCTTC	TRBJ2-1	TRBV9	once	.	13
CASSAGTGLGGYGYTF	TGTGCCAGCAGTGCAGGGACAGGCCTTGGGGGGTATGGCTACACCTTC	TRBJ1-2	TRBV6-4	.	TRBD1	16
CASSSTGQTYEQYF	TGTGCCAGCAGCTCGACGGGACAGACCTACGAGCAGTACTTC	TRBJ2-7	TRBV7-9	few	TRBD1	14
CASSPGNSPLHF	TGTGCCAGCAGTCCGGGGAATTCACCCCTCCACTTT	TRBJ1-6	TRBV28	.	.	12
CSAGDYREQYF	TGCAGTGCTGGGGACTACAGGGAGCAGTACTTC	TRBJ2-7	TRBV20-1	.	TRBD2	11
CSVGASPSGANVLTF	TGCAGCGTTGGGGCAAGCCCCTCTGGGGCCAACGTCCTGACTTTC	TRBJ2-6	TRBV29-1	.	.	15
CASSLDGTSGGNTQYF	TGTGCCAGCAGCTTAGATGGGACTAGCGGGGGAAATACGCAGTATTTT	TRBJ2-3	TRBV7-2	few	TRBD2	16
CASSLLPRLAGGETQYF	TGTGCCAGCAGTCTCCTTCCCCGACTAGCGGGAGGAGAGACCCAGTACTTC	TRBJ2-5	TRBV28	.	TRBD2	17
CAISHQTGLAGARSSYNEQFF	TGTGCCATCAGTCATCAAACGGGACTAGCGGGAGCACGGAGCTCCTACAATGAGCAGTTCTTC	TRBJ2-1	TRBV10-3	.	TRBD2	21
CASSLDQGTENTEAFF	TGTGCCAGCAGCTTAGATCAGGGCACTGAGAACACTGAAGCTTTCTTT	TRBJ1-1	TRBV11-2	once	.	16
CSVGSEGSPLHF	TGCAGCGTTGGGAGCGAGGGTTCACCCCTCCACTTT	TRBJ1-6	TRBV29-1	.	.	12
CASSPTDGTSGHNEQFF	TGTGCCAGCAGCCCAACTGACGGGACTAGCGGTCACAATGAGCAGTTCTTC	TRBJ2-1	TRBV7-2	.	TRBD2	17
CASTPSQGYEQYF	TGTGCCAGCACCCCCTCCCAGGGGTACGAGCAGTACTTC	TRBJ2-7	TRBV28	.	.	13
CASSIDGVNEKLFF	TGTGCCAGTAGTATAGACGGGGTCAATGAAAAACTGTTTTTT	TRBJ1-4	TRBV19	few	.	14
CASSSQGAYSNQPQHF	TGTGCCAGCAGCTCCCAGGGGGCTTATAGCAATCAGCCCCAGCATTTT	TRBJ1-5	TRBV7-8	once	TRBD1	16
CASSLGGVGGGYEQYF	TGTGCCAGCAGCTTAGGTGGGGTAGGGGGCGGCTACGAGCAGTACTTC	TRBJ2-7	TRBV7-6	.	TRBD1	16
CASSITRQGGTDTQYF	TGTGCCAGCAGCATTACCAGACAGGGGGGAACAGATACGCAGTATTTT	TRBJ2-3	TRBV28	.	TRBD1	16
CASSQDVQVAPETQYF	TGTGCCAGCAGCCAAGATGTCCAGGTGGCCCCAGAGACCCAGTACTTC	TRBJ2-5	TRBV14	.	.	16